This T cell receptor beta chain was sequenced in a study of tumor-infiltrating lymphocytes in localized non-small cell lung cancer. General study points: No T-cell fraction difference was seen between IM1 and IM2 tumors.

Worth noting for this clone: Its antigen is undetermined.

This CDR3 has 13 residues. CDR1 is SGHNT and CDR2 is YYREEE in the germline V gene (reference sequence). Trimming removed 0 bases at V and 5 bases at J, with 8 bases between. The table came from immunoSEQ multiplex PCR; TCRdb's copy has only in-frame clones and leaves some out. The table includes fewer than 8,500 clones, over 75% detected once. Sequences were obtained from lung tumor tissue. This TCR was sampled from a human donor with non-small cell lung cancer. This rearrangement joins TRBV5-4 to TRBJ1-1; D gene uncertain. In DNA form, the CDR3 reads TGTGCCAGCAGCTTGGGGGCAGGAACTGAAGCTTTCTTT. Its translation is CASSLGAGTEAFF.